This T cell receptor beta chain was captured by sequencing in a study of blood T cell repertoires in COVID-19. Study details: In each case, the material was cDNA or gDNA derived from T cells, B-cell-depleted T cells, or PBMCs.

Clones were read by immunoSEQ multiplex PCR, and TCRdb kept only the in-frame ones, dropping some. Among 90,000 to 100,000 clones listed, about 88% were seen once. This clonotype was obtained from a man of 80 years or more with acute or convalescent COVID-19. Material for sequencing was peripheral blood.

The CDR3: CASSLTPGGGLGEQYF. In nucleotides, the CDR3 is TGTGCCAGCAGTTTGACGCCAGGGGGGGGACTAGGCGAGCAGTACTTC. The V gene is TRBV27, the J gene TRBJ2-7, with D maybe TRBD2 (8 bases). Germline CDR1 is MNHEY and CDR2 is SMNVEV (reference sequence). Trimming removed 3 bases at V and 6 bases at J, with 21 bases between. The CDR3 runs 16 residues.